The clone carrying this T cell receptor (beta chain) was recorded once. Its cognate antigen is unknown. In germline, CDR1 is LNHDA, CDR2 SQIVND (reference sequence). The V end lost 8 bases, the J end lost 7 bases, and 21 bases lay between the germline ends. The CDR3 runs to 15 residues. This sample was taken from a study of cytomegalovirus exposure and HLA in healthy donors. Study observations and caveats: As a later analysis revealed, most CMV-associated TCR beta chains appeared HLA-restricted. In a later analysis, TCR beta V- and J-gene trimming was associated with a missense DCLRE1C variant. TCR beta chains numbering 150 to 200 were designated cytomegalovirus-associated.

With 60 Vbeta and 13 Jbeta primers, the PCR was carried out. Sequencing was performed with immunoSEQ multiplex PCR; in TCRdb, only in-frame clones are kept and a portion is missing. The sample includes 100,000 to 150,000 clones, 60% to 75% seen only once; the top ten take around 5.5%. This receptor was taken from a woman between 50 and 59 years old in good health and CMV-seropositive. Material for sequencing was PBMCs. V and J are TRBV19 and TRBJ1-5; TRBD1 might be the D (5 bases). CDR3 in DNA: TGTGCCAGTCGATATGACGGGGGGAAGGGGCAGCCCCAGCATTTT. The encoded protein is CASRYDGGKGQPQHF.